This TCR beta chain stems from a study of cytomegalovirus exposure and HLA in healthy donors. Study-wide results and caveats: Later analysis demonstrated an association between a missense DCLRE1C variant and TCR beta V- and J-gene trimming.

Researchers ran the PCR with 60 Vbeta and 13 Jbeta primers. The method was immunoSEQ multiplex PCR; TCRdb's version includes in-frame clones alone and lacks a portion of them. The sample shows about 160,000 clones, 65% to 85% of them seen only once. CDR3 length: 15 residues. Trimming took 4 bases from V and 1 from J; bases not matched to a gene: 1. CDR1 is ENHRY and CDR2 is SYGVKD in the germline V gene. This clone was found a few times. Its antigen is unknown. This receptor was obtained from a middle-aged man in good health and CMV-seropositive. Sequencing input: PBMCs. This chain links TRBV10-3 with TRBJ2-2, with 9 positions matching TRBD1. The CDR3 sequence: CAISGDRENTGELFF. The CDR3 DNA sequence: TGTGCCATCAGTGGGGACAGGGAGAACACCGGGGAGCTGTTTTTT.